This paragraph covers one T cell receptor beta chain sequence. The antigen is unknown. Losses at the gene ends were 2 bases for V and 4 bases for J; bases not matched to a gene: 9. This CDR3 is built from 16 residues. Germline assignment: CDR1 SGHDN and CDR2 FVKESK. The data were obtained in a study of cytomegalovirus exposure and HLA in healthy donors. Study-wide findings and caveats: Accounts indicate the classifier identified cytomegalovirus status with strong specificity and sensitivity. The study had only CMV serostatus as immune exposure information. Later analysis demonstrated an association between a missense DCLRE1C variant and TCR beta V- and J-gene trimming.

PCR primers comprised 60 Vbeta and 13 Jbeta primers. The repertoire was sequenced with immunoSEQ multiplex PCR; TCRdb's copy has only in-frame clones and lacks some. The table has 100,000 to 150,000 clones, 77% seen once; the top ten hold about 5.8%. The sample consisted of PBMCs. The source of this sequence is a man aged 18-30 years in good health and CMV-seropositive. V gene TRBV14 combines with J gene TRBJ2-3, with 7 bases matching TRBD2. The CDR3 region has the DNA TGTGCCAGCAGCCAATTTCTAGGGCGGGGGTCAGATACGCAGTATTTT. Amino acid sequence: CASSQFLGRGSDTQYF. Using reference TRBV14 and TRBJ2-3 for the parts outside the CDR3, the full variable domain is EAGVTQFPSHSVIEKGQTVTLRCDPISGHDNLYWYRRVMGKEIKFLLHFVKESKQDESGMPNNRFLAERTGGTYSTLKVQPAELEDSGVYFCASSQFLGRGSDTQYFGPGTRLTVL.